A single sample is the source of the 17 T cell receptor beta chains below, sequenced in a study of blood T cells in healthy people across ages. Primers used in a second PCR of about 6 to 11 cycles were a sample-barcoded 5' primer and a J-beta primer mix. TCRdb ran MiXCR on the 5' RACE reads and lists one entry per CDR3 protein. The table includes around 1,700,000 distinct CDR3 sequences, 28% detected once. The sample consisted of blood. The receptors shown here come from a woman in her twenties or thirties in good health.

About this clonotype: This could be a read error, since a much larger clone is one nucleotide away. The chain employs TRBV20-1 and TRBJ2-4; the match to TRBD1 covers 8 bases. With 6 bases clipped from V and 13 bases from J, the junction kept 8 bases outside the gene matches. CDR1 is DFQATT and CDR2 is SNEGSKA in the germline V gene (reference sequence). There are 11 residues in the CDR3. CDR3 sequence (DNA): TGCAGTGCCAGTAACAGGGGGGAGCAGTACTTC. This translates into CSASNRGEQYF.

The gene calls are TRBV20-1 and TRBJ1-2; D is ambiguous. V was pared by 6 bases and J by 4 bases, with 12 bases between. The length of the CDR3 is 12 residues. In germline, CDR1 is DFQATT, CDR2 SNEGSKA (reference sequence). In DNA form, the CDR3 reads TGCAGTGCCCCGAAGCTACTCTATGGCTACACCTTC. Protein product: CSAPKLLYGYTF.

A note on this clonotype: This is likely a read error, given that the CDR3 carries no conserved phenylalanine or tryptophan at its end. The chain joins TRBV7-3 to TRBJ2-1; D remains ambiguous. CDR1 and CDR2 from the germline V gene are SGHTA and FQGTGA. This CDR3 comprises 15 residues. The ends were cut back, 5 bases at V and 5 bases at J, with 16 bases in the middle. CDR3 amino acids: CASSASGMTNNEQFL. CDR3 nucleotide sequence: TGTGCCAGCAGCGCCTCTGGGATGACGAACAATGAGCAGTTCCTC.

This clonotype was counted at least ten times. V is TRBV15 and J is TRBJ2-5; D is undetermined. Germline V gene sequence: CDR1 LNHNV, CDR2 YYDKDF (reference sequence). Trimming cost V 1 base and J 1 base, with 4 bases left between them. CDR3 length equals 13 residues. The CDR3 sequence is CATSRGGQETQYF. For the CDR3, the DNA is TGTGCCACCAGCAGAGGAGGCCAAGAGACCCAGTACTTC.

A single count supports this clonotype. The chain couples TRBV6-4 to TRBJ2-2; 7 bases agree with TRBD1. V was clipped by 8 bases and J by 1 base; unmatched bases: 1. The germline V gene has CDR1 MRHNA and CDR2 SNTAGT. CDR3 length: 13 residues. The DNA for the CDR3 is TGTGCCAGCGGACAGGAGAACACCGGGGAGCTGTTTTTT. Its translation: CASGQENTGELFF.

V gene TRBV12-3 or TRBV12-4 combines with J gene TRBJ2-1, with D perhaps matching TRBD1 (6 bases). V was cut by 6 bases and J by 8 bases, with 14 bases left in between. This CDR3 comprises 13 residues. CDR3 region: CASRENAGDEQFF. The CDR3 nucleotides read TGTGCCAGCAGGGAGAATGCAGGGGATGAGCAGTTCTTC.

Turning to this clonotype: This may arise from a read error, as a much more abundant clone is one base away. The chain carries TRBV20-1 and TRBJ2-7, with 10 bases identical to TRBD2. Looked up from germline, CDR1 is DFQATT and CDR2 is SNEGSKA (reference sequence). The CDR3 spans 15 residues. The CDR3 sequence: CSATVAGGNSCEQYF. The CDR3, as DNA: TGCAGTGCTACAGTAGCGGGGGGCAACTCCTGCGAGCAGTACTTC.

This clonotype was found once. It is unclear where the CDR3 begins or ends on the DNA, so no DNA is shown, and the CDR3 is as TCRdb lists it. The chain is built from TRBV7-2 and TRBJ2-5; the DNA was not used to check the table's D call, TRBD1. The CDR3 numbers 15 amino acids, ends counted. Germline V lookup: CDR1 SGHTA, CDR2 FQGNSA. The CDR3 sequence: CASSLIRAREETQYF.

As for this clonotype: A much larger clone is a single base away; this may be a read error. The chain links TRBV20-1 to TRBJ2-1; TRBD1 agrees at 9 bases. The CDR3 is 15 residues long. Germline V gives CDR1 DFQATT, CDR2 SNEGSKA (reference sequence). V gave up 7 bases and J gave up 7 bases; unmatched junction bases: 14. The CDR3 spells CSVQGATGLRNEQFF. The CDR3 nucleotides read TGCAGTGTACAGGGGGCGACTGGGTTAAGGAATGAGCAGTTCTTC.

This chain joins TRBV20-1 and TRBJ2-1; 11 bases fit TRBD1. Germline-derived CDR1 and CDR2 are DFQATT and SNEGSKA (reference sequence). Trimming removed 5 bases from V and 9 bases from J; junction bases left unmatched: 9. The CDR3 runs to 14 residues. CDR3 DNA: TGCAGTGCTGTCCGGGACAGGGGGGACTCTGAGCAGTTCTTC. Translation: CSAVRDRGDSEQFF.

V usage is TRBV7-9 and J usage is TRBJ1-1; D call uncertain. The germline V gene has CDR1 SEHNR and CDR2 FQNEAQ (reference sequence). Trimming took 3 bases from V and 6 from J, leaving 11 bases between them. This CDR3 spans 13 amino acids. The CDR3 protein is CASSLRDRPEAFF. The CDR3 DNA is TGTGCCAGCAGCTTGAGGGATAGACCTGAAGCTTTCTTT.

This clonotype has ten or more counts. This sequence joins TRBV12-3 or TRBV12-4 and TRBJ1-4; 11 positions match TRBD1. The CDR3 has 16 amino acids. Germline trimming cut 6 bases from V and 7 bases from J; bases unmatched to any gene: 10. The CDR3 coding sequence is TGTGCCAGCAGAGCCGGGACAGGGGGAGTCAGTGAAAAACTGTTTTTT. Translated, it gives CASRAGTGGVSEKLFF.

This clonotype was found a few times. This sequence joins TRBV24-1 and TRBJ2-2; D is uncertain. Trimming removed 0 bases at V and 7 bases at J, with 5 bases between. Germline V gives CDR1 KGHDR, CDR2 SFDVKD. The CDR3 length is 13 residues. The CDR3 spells CATSDLKYGELFF. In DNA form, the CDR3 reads TGTGCCACCAGTGATTTGAAGTACGGGGAGCTGTTTTTT.

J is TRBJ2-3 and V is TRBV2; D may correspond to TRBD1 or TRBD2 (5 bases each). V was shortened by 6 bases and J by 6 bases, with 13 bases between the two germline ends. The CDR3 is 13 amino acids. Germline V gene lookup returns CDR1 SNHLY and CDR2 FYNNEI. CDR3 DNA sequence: TGTGCCAGCAGGGGGACGATTCAGGATACGCAGTATTTT. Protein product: CASRGTIQDTQYF.

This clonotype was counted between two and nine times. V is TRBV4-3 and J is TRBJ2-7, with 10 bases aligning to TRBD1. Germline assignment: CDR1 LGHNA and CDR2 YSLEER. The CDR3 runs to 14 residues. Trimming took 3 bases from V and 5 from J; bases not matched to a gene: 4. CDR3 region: CASSQDRGRNEQYF. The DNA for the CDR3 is TGCGCCAGCAGCCAGGACAGGGGGAGGAACGAGCAGTACTTC.

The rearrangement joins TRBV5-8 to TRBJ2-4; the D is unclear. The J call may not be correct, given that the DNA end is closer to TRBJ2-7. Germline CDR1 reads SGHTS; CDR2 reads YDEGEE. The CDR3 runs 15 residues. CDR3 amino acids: CASSLEGHLAYEQYF. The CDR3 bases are TGTGCCAGCAGCTTGGAGGGTCACCTCGCCTACGAGCAGTACTTC.

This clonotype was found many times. In DNA, the CDR3 is TGTGCCAGCAGCTTCGGGAGTCCACCGGGGAATACGCAGTATTTT. It codes for CASSFGSPPGNTQYF. The V call is TRBV7-2, the J call TRBJ2-3, with D maybe TRBD2 (6 bases). With 3 bases removed from V and 7 bases from J, the gap between germline ends came to 17 bases. CDR1 and CDR2 (germline): SGHTA, FQGNSA. This CDR3 region has 15 residues. The whole variable domain, filled in from reference TRBV7-2 and TRBJ2-3, reads GAGVSQSPSNKVTEKGKDVELRCDPISGHTALYWYRQSLGQGLEFLIYFQGNSAPDKSGLPSDRFSAERTGGSVSTLTIQRTQQEDSAVYLCASSFGSPPGNTQYFGPGTRLTVL.